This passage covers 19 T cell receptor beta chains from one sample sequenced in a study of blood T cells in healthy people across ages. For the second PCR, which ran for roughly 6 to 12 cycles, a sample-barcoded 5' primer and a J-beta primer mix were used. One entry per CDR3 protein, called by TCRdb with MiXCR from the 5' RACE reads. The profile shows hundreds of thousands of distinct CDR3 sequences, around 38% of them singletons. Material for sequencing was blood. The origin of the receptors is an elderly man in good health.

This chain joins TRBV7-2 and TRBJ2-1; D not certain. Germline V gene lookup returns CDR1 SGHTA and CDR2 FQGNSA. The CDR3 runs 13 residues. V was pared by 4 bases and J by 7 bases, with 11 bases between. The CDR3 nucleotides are TGTGCCAGCAGCTGGTTTTCGTCTAATGAGCAGTTCTTC. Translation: CASSWFSSNEQFF.

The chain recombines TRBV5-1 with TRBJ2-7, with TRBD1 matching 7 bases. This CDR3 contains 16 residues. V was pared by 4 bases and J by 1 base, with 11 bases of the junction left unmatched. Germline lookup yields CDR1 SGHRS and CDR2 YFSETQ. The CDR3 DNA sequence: TGCGCCAGCAGCCTACTCCGGGACAGTCCATCCTACGAGCAGTACTTC. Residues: CASSLLRDSPSYEQYF.

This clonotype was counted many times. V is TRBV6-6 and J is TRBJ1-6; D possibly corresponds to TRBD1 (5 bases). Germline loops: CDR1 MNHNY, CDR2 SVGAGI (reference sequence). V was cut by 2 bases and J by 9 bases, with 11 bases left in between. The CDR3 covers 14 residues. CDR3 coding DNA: TGTGCCAGCAGTTACGGCAGGGAGGTTTCACCCCTCCACTTT. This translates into CASSYGREVSPLHF.

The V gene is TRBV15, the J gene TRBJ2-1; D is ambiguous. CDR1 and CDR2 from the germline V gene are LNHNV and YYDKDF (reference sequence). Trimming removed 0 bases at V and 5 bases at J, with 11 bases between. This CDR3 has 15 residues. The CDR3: CATSRDTTRNNEQFF. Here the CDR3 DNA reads TGTGCCACCAGCAGAGATACCACGAGGAACAATGAGCAGTTCTTC. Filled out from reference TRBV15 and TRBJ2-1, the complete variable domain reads DAMVIQNPRYQVTQFGKPVTLSCSQTLNHNVMYWYQQKSSQAPKLLFHYYDKDFNNEADTPDNFQSRRPNTSFCFLDIRSPGLGDTAMYLCATSRDTTRNNEQFFGPGTRLTVL.

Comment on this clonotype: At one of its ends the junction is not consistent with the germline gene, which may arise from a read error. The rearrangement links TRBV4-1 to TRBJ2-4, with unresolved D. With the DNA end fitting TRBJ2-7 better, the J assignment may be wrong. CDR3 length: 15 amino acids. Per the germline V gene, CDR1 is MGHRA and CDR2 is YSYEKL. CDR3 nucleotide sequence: TGCGCCAGCAGTCAAGATCTGACGGGCCTCTACGAGCAGTACTTC. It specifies CASSQDLTGLYEQYF.

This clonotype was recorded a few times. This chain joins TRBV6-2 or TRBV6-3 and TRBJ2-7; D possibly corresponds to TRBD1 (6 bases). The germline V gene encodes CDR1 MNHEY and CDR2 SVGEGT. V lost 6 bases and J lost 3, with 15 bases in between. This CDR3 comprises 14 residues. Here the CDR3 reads CASSLSGQSYEQYF. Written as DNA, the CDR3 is TGTGCCAGCAGCCTATCGGGACAAAGCTACGAGCAGTACTTC.

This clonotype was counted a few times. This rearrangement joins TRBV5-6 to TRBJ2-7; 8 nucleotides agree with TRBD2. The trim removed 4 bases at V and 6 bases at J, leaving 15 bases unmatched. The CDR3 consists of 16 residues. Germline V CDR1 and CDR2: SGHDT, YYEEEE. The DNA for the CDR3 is TGTGCCAGCAGCCCAGCCCCGGGGACTAGAATGGGCGAGCAGTACTTC. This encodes CASSPAPGTRMGEQYF. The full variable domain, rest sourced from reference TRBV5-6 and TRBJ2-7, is DAGVTQSPTHLIKTRGQQVTLRCSPKSGHDTVSWYQQALGQGPQFIFQYYEEEERQRGNFPDRFSGHQFPNYSSELNVNALLLGDSALYLCASSPAPGTRMGEQYFGPGTRLTVT.

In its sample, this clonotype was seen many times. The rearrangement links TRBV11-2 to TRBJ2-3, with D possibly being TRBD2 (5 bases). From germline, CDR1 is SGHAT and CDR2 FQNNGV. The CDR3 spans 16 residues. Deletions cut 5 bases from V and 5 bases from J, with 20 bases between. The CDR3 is CASSASSTGLVDTQYF. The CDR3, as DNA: TGTGCCAGCAGCGCTAGTTCTACCGGACTCGTAGATACGCAGTATTTT.

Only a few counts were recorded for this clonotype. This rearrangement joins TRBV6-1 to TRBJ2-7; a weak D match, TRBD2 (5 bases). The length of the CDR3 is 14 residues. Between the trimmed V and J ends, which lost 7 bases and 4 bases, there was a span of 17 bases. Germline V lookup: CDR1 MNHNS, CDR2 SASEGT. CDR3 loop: CASTSDSPGYEQYF. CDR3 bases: TGTGCCAGCACCTCGGACTCGCCCGGGTACGAGCAGTACTTC.

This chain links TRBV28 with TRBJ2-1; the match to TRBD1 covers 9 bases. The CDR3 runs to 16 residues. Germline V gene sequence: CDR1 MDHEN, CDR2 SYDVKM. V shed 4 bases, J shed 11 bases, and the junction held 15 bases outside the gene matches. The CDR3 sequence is CASSSPKSGTGRQQFF. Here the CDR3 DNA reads TGTGCCAGCAGTTCCCCAAAATCCGGGACAGGGAGACAGCAGTTCTTC. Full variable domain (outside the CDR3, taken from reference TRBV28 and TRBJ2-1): DVKVTQSSRYLVKRTGEKVFLECVQDMDHENMFWYRQDPGLGLRLIYFSYDVKMKEKGDIPEGYSVSREKKERFSLILESASTNQTSMYLCASSSPKSGTGRQQFFGPGTRLTVL.

The CDR3 reads CASRPIPGSSYEQYF. In nucleotides, the CDR3 is TGTGCCAGCAGGCCAATCCCGGGAAGCTCCTACGAGCAGTACTTC. V gene TRBV27 combines with J gene TRBJ2-7; D possibly corresponds to TRBD2 (5 bases). The CDR3 is made up of 15 amino acids. Germline V gene sequence: CDR1 MNHEY, CDR2 SMNVEV (reference sequence). V gave up 6 bases and J gave up 0 bases, with 15 bases separating them.

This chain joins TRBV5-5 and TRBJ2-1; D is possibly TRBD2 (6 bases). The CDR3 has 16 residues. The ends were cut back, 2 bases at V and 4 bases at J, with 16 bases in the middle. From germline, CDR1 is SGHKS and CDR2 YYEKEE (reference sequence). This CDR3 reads CASSFTSRREYNEQFF. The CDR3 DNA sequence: TGTGCCAGCAGCTTTACTAGCCGGAGGGAGTACAATGAGCAGTTCTTC.

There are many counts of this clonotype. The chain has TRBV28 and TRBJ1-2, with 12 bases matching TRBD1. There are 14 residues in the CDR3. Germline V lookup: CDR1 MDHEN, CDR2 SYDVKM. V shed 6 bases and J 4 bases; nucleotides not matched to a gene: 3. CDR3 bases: TGTGCCAGCAGCCCGGGACAGGGGGCCTATGGCTACACCTTC. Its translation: CASSPGQGAYGYTF.

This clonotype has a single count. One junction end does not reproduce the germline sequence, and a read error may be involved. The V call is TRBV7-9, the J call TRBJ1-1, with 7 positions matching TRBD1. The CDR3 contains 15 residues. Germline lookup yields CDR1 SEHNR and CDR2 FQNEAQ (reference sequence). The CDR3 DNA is TGTGCCGGCAGCCGATTGACAGGGAGGAACACTGAAGCTTTCTTT. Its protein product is CAGSRLTGRNTEAFF.

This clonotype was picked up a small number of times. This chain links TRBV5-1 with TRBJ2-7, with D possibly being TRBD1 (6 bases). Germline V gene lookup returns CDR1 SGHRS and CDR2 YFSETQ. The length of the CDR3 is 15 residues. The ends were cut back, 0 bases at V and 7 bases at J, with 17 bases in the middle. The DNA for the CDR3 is TGCGCCAGCAGCTTGGAGGCCGCAATCCAGGGGGAGCAGTACTTC. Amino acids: CASSLEAAIQGEQYF.

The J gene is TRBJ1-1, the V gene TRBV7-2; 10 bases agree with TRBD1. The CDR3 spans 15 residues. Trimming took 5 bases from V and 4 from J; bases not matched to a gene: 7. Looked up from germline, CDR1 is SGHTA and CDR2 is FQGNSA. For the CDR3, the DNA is TGTGCCAGCAGCACGCGACAGGGGGCGTCCACTGAAGCTTTCTTT. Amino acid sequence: CASSTRQGASTEAFF.

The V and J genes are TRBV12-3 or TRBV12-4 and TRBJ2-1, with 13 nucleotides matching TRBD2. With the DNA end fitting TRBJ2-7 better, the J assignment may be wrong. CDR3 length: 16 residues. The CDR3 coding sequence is TGTGCCAGCAGTTTATGGACTAGCGGGAGCCTAAATGAGCAGTACTTC. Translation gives CASSLWTSGSLNEQYF.

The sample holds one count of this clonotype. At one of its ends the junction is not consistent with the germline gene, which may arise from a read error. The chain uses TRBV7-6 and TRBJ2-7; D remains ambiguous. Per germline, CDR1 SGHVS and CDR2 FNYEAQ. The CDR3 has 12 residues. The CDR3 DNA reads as TGTGCCGGCAGCGCTAGCTCCTACGAGCAGTACTTC. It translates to CAGSASSYEQYF.

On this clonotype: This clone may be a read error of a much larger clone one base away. The CDR3 spells CSGGVKQPRGLSTQYF. CDR3 bases: TGCAGCGGCGGCGTCAAACAACCCCGGGGCTTGAGTACGCAGTATTTT. The J gene is TRBJ2-3, the V gene TRBV29-1; D may correspond to TRBD1 or TRBD2 (5 bases each). The V end was cut by 7 bases, the J end by 8 bases, with 28 bases between. From germline, CDR1 is SQVTM and CDR2 ANQGSEA. This CDR3 comprises 16 residues.